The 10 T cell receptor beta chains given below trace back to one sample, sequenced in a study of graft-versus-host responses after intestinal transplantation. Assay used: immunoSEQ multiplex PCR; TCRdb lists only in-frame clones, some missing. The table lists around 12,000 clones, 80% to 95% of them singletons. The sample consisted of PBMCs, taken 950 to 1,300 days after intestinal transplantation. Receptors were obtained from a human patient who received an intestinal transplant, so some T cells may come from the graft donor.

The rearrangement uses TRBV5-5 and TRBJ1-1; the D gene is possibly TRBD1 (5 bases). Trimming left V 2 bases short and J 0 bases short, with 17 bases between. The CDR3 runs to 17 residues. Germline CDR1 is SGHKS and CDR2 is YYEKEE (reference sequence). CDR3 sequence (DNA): TGTGCCAGCAGCTTCCGGGACCCCAGTATAATGAACACTGAAGCTTTCTTT. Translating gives CASSFRDPSIMNTEAFF.

The CDR3 loop reads CASSYETGIGYEQYF. Written as DNA, the CDR3 is TGTGCCAGCAGTTACGAGACAGGGATAGGGTACGAGCAGTACTTC. The J gene is TRBJ2-7, the V gene TRBV6-9; 7 bases are shared with TRBD1. This CDR3 is built from 15 residues. The trim removed 3 bases at V and 4 bases at J, leaving 9 bases unmatched. Looked up from germline, CDR1 is MNHGY and CDR2 is SVAAGI.

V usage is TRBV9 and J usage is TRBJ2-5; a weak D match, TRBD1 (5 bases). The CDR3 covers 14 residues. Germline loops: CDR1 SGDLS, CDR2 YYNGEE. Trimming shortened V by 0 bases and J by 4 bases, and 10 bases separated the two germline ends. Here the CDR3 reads CASSVGAGPETQYF. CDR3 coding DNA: TGTGCCAGCAGCGTAGGTGCAGGGCCAGAGACCCAGTACTTC. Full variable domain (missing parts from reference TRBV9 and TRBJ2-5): DSGVTQTPKHLITATGQRVTLRCSPRSGDLSVYWYQQSLDQGLQFLIQYYNGEERAKGNILERFSAQQFPDLHSELNLSSLELGDSALYFCASSVGAGPETQYFGPGTRLLVL.

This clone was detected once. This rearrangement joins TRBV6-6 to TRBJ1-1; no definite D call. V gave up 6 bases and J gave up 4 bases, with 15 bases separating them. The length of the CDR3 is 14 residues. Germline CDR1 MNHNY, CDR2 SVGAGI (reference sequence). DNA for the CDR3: TGTGCCAGCAGCTCCCAGGCCCATATCACTGAAGCTTTCTTT. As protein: CASSSQAHITEAFF.

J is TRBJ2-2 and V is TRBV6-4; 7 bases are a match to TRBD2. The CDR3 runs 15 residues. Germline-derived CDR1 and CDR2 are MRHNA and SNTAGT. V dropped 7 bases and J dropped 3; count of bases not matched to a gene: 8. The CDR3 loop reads CASTRFGGDTGELFF. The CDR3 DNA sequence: TGTGCCAGCACGAGATTTGGGGGGGACACCGGGGAGCTGTTTTTT.

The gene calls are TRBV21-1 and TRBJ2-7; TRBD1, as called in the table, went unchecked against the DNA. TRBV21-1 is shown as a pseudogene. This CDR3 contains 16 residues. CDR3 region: CASSKDGTGGWYEQYF. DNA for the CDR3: TGTGCCAGCAGCAAAGATGGGACAGGGGGTTGGTACGAGCAGTACTTC.

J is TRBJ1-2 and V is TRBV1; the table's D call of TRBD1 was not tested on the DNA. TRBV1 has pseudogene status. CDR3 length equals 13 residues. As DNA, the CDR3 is TGCACCAGCAGTCCAGACAGGGAAGGCGGCTACACCTTC. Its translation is CTSSPDREGGYTF.

Written as DNA, the CDR3 is TGTGCCAGCAGCTTAGAGGTGGGAGGCAGGGGGTCCCTCCACTTT. It encodes CASSLEVGGRGSLHF. V and J are TRBV7-8 and TRBJ1-6; the match to TRBD1 covers 7 bases. With V trimmed by 1 base and J by 14 bases, 11 bases remained unmatched. Germline-derived CDR1 and CDR2 are SGHVS and FQNEAQ. CDR3 length: 15 residues.

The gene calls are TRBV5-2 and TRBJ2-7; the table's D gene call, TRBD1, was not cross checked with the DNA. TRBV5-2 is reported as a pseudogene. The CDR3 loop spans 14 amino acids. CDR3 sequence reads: CASSLRGTDYEQYF. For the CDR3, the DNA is TGTGCCAGCAGCTTGCGAGGGACAGACTACGAGCAGTACTTC.

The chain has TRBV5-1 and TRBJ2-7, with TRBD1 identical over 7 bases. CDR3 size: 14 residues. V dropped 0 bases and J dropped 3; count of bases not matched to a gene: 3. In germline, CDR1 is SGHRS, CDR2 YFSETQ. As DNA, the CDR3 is TGCGCCAGCAGCTTGGGAGGGGGCGGCTACGAGCAGTACTTC. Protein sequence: CASSLGGGGYEQYF.